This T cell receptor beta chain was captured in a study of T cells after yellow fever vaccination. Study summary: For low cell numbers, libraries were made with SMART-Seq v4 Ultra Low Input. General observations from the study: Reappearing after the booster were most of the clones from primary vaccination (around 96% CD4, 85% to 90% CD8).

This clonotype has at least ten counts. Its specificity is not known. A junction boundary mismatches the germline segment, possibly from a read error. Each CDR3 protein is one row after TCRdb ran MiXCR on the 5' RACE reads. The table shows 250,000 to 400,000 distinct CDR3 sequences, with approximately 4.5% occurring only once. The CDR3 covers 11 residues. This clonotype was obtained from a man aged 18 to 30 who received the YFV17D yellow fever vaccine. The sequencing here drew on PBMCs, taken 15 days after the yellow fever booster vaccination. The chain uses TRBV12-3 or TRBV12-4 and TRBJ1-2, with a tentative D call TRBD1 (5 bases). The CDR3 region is CASSFTRDPSF. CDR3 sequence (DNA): TGTGCCAGCAGTTTCACCAGGGACCCGTCCTTC.